A selection of T cell receptor beta chains follows, all from one sample in a study of CD8 T cells in ankylosing spondylitis. TCRdb reprocessed the 5' RACE reads with MiXCR, giving one entry per CDR3 protein. This sample yields hundreds of thousands of distinct CDR3 sequences, of which roughly 13% are seen a single time; nearly 7% belongs to the top ten. The source material was blood, either unsorted or a sorted T cell fraction (not recorded which). These receptors originate from a male donor with ankylosing spondylitis. CDR3s include the opening cysteine and the closing phenylalanine or tryptophan. The order of the fields is V gene, CDR3 length, D gene, J gene, clone size, CDR3 protein, CDR3 DNA. D genes are given only for firm matches. Expanded clones get a size class; other rows say once, few or many, or leave the size out.

TRBV5-1	14	.	TRBJ2-3	.	CAREGTAGTDTQYF	TGCGCCAGAGAAGGGACGGCTGGCACAGATACGCAGTATTTT
TRBV12-3/TRBV12-4	14	.	TRBJ2-1	many	CASSATGRNNEQFF	TGTGCCAGCAGTGCAACGGGACGGAACAATGAGCAGTTCTTC
TRBV20-1	14	TRBD2	TRBJ2-1	many	CSARKLAENNEQFF	TGCAGTGCTAGAAAACTAGCGGAAAACAATGAGCAGTTCTTC
TRBV19	12	.	TRBJ1-5	.	CASSIVPQPQHF	TGTGCCAGTAGTATCGTACCGCAGCCCCAGCATTTT
TRBV29-1	14	.	TRBJ2-2	many	CSVLGGSNTGELFF	TGCAGCGTTCTAGGCGGTTCGAACACCGGGGAGCTGTTTTTT
TRBV5-1	12	.	TRBJ1-1	many	CASSLKGSEAFF	TGCGCCAGCAGCTTGAAAGGGTCTGAAGCTTTCTTT
TRBV7-2	12	TRBD1	TRBJ1-1	many	CASSRTGGRAFF	TGTGCCAGCAGCAGGACAGGGGGACGAGCTTTCTTT
TRBV20-1	15	.	TRBJ2-1	few	CSAPSRPHHYNEQFF	TGCAGTGCTCCCTCTCGGCCCCACCACTACAATGAGCAGTTCTTC
TRBV2	14	.	TRBJ2-5	.	CASSEATYQETQYF	TGTGCCAGCAGTGAAGCCACTTACCAAGAGACCCAGTACTTC
TRBV7-9	12	.	TRBJ1-6	.	CASGVQNSPLHF	TGTGCCAGCGGGGTACAAAATTCACCCCTCCACTTT
TRBV12-3/TRBV12-4	14	.	TRBJ2-1	few	CASSPRGSHNEQFF	TGTGCCAGCAGTCCACGAGGGAGCCACAATGAGCAGTTCTTC
TRBV4-2	18	TRBD2	TRBJ2-2	many	CASSPVRDSGGGTGELFF	TGTGCCAGCAGCCCCGTCCGGGACTCCGGGGGGGGCACCGGGGAGCTGTTTTTT
TRBV4-1	15	.	TRBJ1-5	many	CASSQVLGSNQPQHF	TGCGCCAGCAGCCAAGTTCTCGGTAGCAATCAGCCCCAGCATTTT
TRBV10-3	16	.	TRBJ1-1	few	CAISEDKGRYNTEAFF	TGTGCCATCAGTGAAGACAAGGGACGTTACAACACTGAAGCTTTCTTT
TRBV7-2	14	.	TRBJ2-1	few	CASSLGPRLSEQFF	TGTGCCAGCAGCTTGGGCCCTAGGTTGAGTGAGCAGTTCTTC
TRBV20-1	13	.	TRBJ1-5	.	CSAPRGADEPQHF	TGCAGTGCTCCTAGGGGGGCGGATGAGCCCCAGCATTTT
TRBV24-1	13	TRBD2	TRBJ2-2	.	CATSGLAAGELFF	TGTGCCACCAGTGGACTAGCGGCCGGGGAGCTGTTTTTT
TRBV2	13	.	TRBJ2-1	few	CAALIGRVNEQFF	TGTGCCGCCCTTATTGGGCGGGTCAATGAGCAGTTCTTC
TRBV6-5	16	TRBD1	TRBJ2-2	few	CASSYSGQGTTGELFF	TGTGCCAGCAGTTACTCCGGACAGGGTACAACCGGGGAGCTGTTTTTT